The entry that follows covers one T cell receptor beta chain sequence. Its cognate antigen is unknown. Produced via immunoSEQ multiplex PCR; TCRdb's table is partial and in-frame only. The profile shows about 63,000 clones, roughly four fifths of them singletons. The data originate from a study of PD-L1 blockade in urothelial cancer. The overall study: Atezolizumab was started by patients in the mid-2010s at 1,200 mg intravenously every 3 weeks. The median T cell count in blood samples was about 140,000. Analysis of blood occurred 3 weeks (second dose) and 6 weeks after treatment start. Study outcomes and limitations: Durable-benefit patients showed greater tumor-associated blood clone expansion at 3 weeks.

Time point specified: pretreatment peripheral blood. V dropped 2 bases and J dropped 0 bases, with 11 bases sitting between them. Germline values: CDR1 SGHNT, CDR2 YENEEA. The CDR3 length is 15 residues. The specimen was PBMCs, collected around atezolizumab (anti-PD-L1) treatment. The sequence derives from a man between 65 and 85 years old with urothelial cancer. The chain employs TRBV11-3 and TRBJ2-7; tentatively, D is TRBD1 (6 bases). DNA of the CDR3: TGTGCCAGCAGCTTACAGGGGACCCTCTCCTACGAGCAGTACTTC. It yields the protein CASSLQGTLSYEQYF.